The clone carrying this T cell receptor beta chain came up once. Germline V gene data show CDR1 as SGHVS and CDR2 as FQNEAQ. The CDR3 is 15 residues long. With V trimmed by 4 bases and J by 4 bases, 8 bases remained unmatched. The data were taken from a study of blood T cell repertoires in COVID-19. Study as a whole: Samples taken during acute and convalescent COVID-19 were collected in the United States, Italy and Spain. Sources were T cells, B-cell-depleted T cells, or PBMCs; the material itself was cDNA or gDNA.

The Seattle patients joined while their infection was active and were tracked longitudinally afterward. As originally analysed: Amplifying reference gene primers gave estimates of nucleated cell counts. Data came from immunoSEQ multiplex PCR; TCRdb stores just in-frame clones and leaves some out. V, J and clone size reflect that table, while D and trimming were determined from the DNA. The sample comprises roughly 250,000 clones, roughly nine tenths of which are singletons, and around 12% rests with the top ten. This TCR was recovered from a woman aged 25 to 45 with COVID-19, enrolled during active disease. The chain has TRBV7-8 and TRBJ1-1; 8 positions agree with TRBD1. The sample taken for sequencing was peripheral blood. The CDR3 DNA is TGTGCCAGCAGCTCCCTCCTCACAGGGGGCACTGAAGCTTTCTTT. Encoded protein: CASSSLLTGGTEAFF.